This T cell receptor beta chain was sequenced during a study of vaccination and CD4 T cells after COVID-19. Study-wide points: Only post-vaccination samples contained a median around 83% of the reactive clones in convalescent patients.

With respect to this clonotype: Its antigen is not known.

The CDR3 has 15 amino acids. J was trimmed by 2 bases and V by 4 bases; bases with no gene match: 5. Germline assignment: CDR1 SGHAT and CDR2 FQDESV (reference sequence). Treatment described: roughly ten-day PBMC culture with coronavirus spike peptide pools or control peptides (ViraFEST assay). Scientists ran DNA taken from cultured CD4+ T cells through the Oncomine TCR Beta short-read assay for sequencing. TCRdb itself ran the PCR reads through MiXCR, one entry per CDR3 protein. The data hold approximately 14,000 distinct CDR3 sequences, with more than 65% observed a single time. The sequenced material came from CD4+ T cells from blood, cultured in vitro. The chain uses TRBV11-1 and TRBJ2-7; 10 bases agree with TRBD2. The sequence derives from a human donor who had recovered from COVID-19. CDR3 residues: CASSSSGSPPYEQYF. The CDR3 DNA reads as TGTGCCAGCAGCTCTAGCGGGAGTCCCCCCTACGAGCAGTACTTC.